This TCR beta chain was recorded in a study of cytomegalovirus exposure and HLA in healthy donors. Study at large: Earlier findings included roughly 120 million unique TCR beta sequences obtained from approximately 170 million T cells.

Whole-study findings and limits: In a later analysis, 16,951 TCR beta sequences were associated with HLA alleles at 0.05 false discovery rate. TCR beta chain V- and J-gene trimming was linked, in a later analysis, to a missense variant in DCLRE1C. Earlier findings revealed that most TCR beta V segments proved productive either about 90% or about 30% of the time.

Germline V gene sequence: CDR1 LNHDA, CDR2 SQIVND (reference sequence). This CDR3 comprises 15 residues. A word on this clone: Its antigen is still unknown. At one of its ends the junction is not consistent with the germline gene, which may arise from a read error.

The PCR employed 60 Vbeta primers together with 13 Jbeta primers. Data came from immunoSEQ multiplex PCR; TCRdb stores just in-frame clones and leaves some out. The table includes around 250,000 clones, 70% to 90% detected once. This receptor was identified in a woman in her sixties in good health and CMV-seropositive. Sequencing used PBMCs. The chain links TRBV19 to TRBJ1-1; 11 positions match TRBD1. This CDR3 reads CASSPGQGVKTEAFF. CDR3 coding DNA: TGTGCCAGTAGTCCGGGACAGGGGGTGAAGACTGAAGCTTTCTTT.